The rows below give T cell receptor beta chains drawn from one sample of a study of blood T cell repertoires in COVID-19. The data were produced by immunoSEQ multiplex PCR, yet TCRdb's version contains in-frame clones alone and is incomplete. The sample shows under 450,000 clones, approximately 86% of them seen only once. The sequenced material came from peripheral blood. These receptors originate from a woman aged 60-70 years with COVID-19, enrolled during active disease. The CDR3 runs from the conserved cysteine through the conserved F or W. Each record gives: D gene, V gene, J gene, clone size, CDR3 protein, CDR3 DNA. A D gene is named only where the DNA matches it firmly. Expanded clones get a size class; other rows say once, few or many, or leave the size out.

D: TRBD2; V: TRBV4-1; J: TRBJ2-1; size: -; CDR3: CASSPRLAGPSYNEQFF; DNA: TGCGCCAGCAGCCCGAGACTAGCGGGGCCCTCTTACAATGAGCAGTTCTTC
D: -; V: TRBV6-5; J: TRBJ1-3; size: -; CDR3: CASSYGQFSGNTIYF; DNA: TGTGCCAGCAGTTACGGACAGTTCTCTGGAAACACCATATATTTT
D: TRBD1; V: TRBV6-1; J: TRBJ1-2; size: -; CDR3: CASSESTGYGYTF; DNA: TGTGCCAGCAGTGAATCGACAGGGTATGGCTACACCTTC
D: TRBD1; V: TRBV6-5; J: TRBJ2-7; size: -; CDR3: CASSYSATGGNYEQYF; DNA: TGTGCCAGCAGTTACTCGGCGACAGGGGGAAACTACGAGCAGTACTTC
D: -; V: TRBV18; J: TRBJ1-6; size: -; CDR3: CASSPPPDSPSSYNSPLHF; DNA: TGTGCCAGCTCACCTCCCCCAGACAGTCCCAGCTCCTATAATTCACCCCTCCACTTT
D: TRBD2; V: TRBV7-9; J: TRBJ2-7; size: -; CDR3: CASSLGEGPWYF; DNA: TGTGCCAGCAGCTTAGGGGAGGGACCTTGGTACTTC
D: TRBD1; V: TRBV5-1; J: TRBJ2-3; size: -; CDR3: CASSTTGTGFTDTQYF; DNA: TGCGCCAGCAGCACTACCGGGACAGGGTTCACAGATACGCAGTATTTT
D: -; V: TRBV30; J: TRBJ1-1; size: -; CDR3: CAWIPRGGRTEAFF; DNA: TGTGCCTGGATCCCCAGGGGTGGGAGAACTGAAGCTTTCTTT
D: TRBD1; V: TRBV19; J: TRBJ2-1; size: once; CDR3: CASSFRATGIYNEQFF; DNA: TGTGCCAGTAGTTTCCGTGCGACAGGGATATACAATGAGCAGTTCTTC
D: -; V: TRBV14; J: TRBJ2-3; size: many; CDR3: CASSGARHTDTQYF; DNA: TGTGCCAGCAGCGGGGCTAGACACACAGATACGCAGTATTTT
D: -; V: TRBV19; J: TRBJ2-7; size: -; CDR3: CASRQTVTAYEQYF; DNA: TGTGCCAGTAGGCAGACAGTTACAGCCTACGAGCAGTACTTC
D: -; V: TRBV29-1; J: TRBJ1-2; size: -; CDR3: CSVSPRGNPYGYTF; DNA: TGCAGCGTTTCCCCGAGGGGGAATCCCTATGGCTACACCTTC
D: -; V: TRBV7-3; J: TRBJ2-3; size: -; CDR3: CASSPDYTDTQYF; DNA: TGTGCCAGCAGCCCAGACTACACAGATACGCAGTATTTT
D: TRBD1; V: TRBV24-1; J: TRBJ2-2; size: once; CDR3: CATSDSRPGQGYTGELFF; DNA: TGTGCCACCAGTGATTCCCGCCCGGGACAGGGATATACCGGGGAGCTGTTTTTT
D: -; V: TRBV7-8; J: TRBJ1-6; size: -; CDR3: CASSPRTVSTYNSPLHF; DNA: TGTGCCAGCAGCCCGCGGACAGTCTCCACCTATAATTCACCCCTCCACTTT
D: TRBD1; V: TRBV6-5; J: TRBJ1-1; size: -; CDR3: CASSYSPRQGITEAFF; DNA: TGTGCCAGCAGTTACTCCCCTCGACAGGGGATAACTGAAGCTTTCTTT
D: TRBD1; V: TRBV5-8; J: TRBJ2-2; size: -; CDR3: CASIKGAGTGELFF; DNA: TGTGCCAGCATCAAGGGGGCAGGGACCGGGGAGCTGTTTTTT
D: -; V: TRBV6-5; J: TRBJ2-7; size: few; CDR3: CASSYNRWSSYEQYF; DNA: TGTGCCAGCAGTTATAACAGGTGGAGCTCCTACGAGCAGTACTTC
D: TRBD2; V: TRBV11-3; J: TRBJ2-4; size: -; CDR3: CASSSGLAGFAKNIQYF; DNA: TGTGCCAGCAGCTCCGGACTAGCGGGTTTTGCCAAAAACATTCAGTACTTC
D: -; V: TRBV30; J: TRBJ1-1; size: once; CDR3: CAWSVGGWYRNTEAFF; DNA: TGTGCCTGGAGTGTAGGAGGATGGTATCGGAACACTGAAGCTTTCTTT
D: -; V: TRBV11-3; J: TRBJ1-1; size: -; CDR3: CASSFPRGTEAFF; DNA: TGTGCCAGCAGCTTCCCGCGGGGCACTGAAGCTTTCTTT
D: -; V: TRBV5-1; J: TRBJ1-1; size: -; CDR3: CASSPGWKEMNTEAFF; DNA: TGCGCCAGCAGCCCCGGGTGGAAGGAGATGAACACTGAAGCTTTCTTT
D: TRBD1; V: TRBV5-1; J: TRBJ1-1; size: -; CDR3: CASSFNSGTGLEAFF; DNA: TGCGCCAGCAGCTTCAACTCCGGGACAGGATTAGAAGCTTTCTTT
D: TRBD1; V: TRBV18; J: TRBJ2-7; size: -; CDR3: CASSPPTGGMSSYEQYF; DNA: TGTGCCAGCTCACCACCCACAGGGGGAATGAGCTCCTACGAGCAGTACTTC
D: -; V: TRBV6-1; J: TRBJ1-1; size: -; CDR3: CASSEVGAVMNTEAFF; DNA: TGTGCCAGCAGTGAGGTAGGAGCGGTCATGAACACTGAAGCTTTCTTT
D: -; V: TRBV3-1/TRBV3-2; J: TRBJ1-1; size: once; CDR3: CASSQGPTEAFF; DNA: TGTGCCAGCAGCCAAGGGCCCACTGAAGCTTTCTTT
D: -; V: TRBV7-9; J: TRBJ1-2; size: few; CDR3: CASSFRGSTNYGYTF; DNA: TGTGCCAGCAGCTTCCGAGGCTCAACTAACTATGGCTACACCTTC
D: TRBD1; V: TRBV5-5; J: TRBJ1-2; size: -; CDR3: CASSLTTGGNYGYTF; DNA: TGTGCCAGCAGCTTGACGACAGGGGGGAACTATGGCTACACCTTC
D: TRBD2; V: TRBV18; J: TRBJ2-7; size: -; CDR3: CASSPGTSGATYEQYF; DNA: TGTGCCAGCTCACCTGGGACTAGCGGGGCCACCTACGAGCAGTACTTC
D: -; V: TRBV19; J: TRBJ1-5; size: -; CDR3: CASSTTGGEVQPQHF; DNA: TGTGCCAGTAGTACCACCGGCGGAGAGGTTCAGCCCCAGCATTTT
D: TRBD1; V: TRBV6-5; J: TRBJ1-1; size: -; CDR3: CASSLTGIGARAFF; DNA: TGTGCCAGCAGTTTGACAGGGATCGGGGCAAGAGCTTTCTTT
D: TRBD2; V: TRBV9; J: TRBJ2-1; size: -; CDR3: CASSGYGLAGAYEQFF; DNA: TGTGCCAGCAGCGGCTACGGACTAGCGGGGGCCTATGAGCAGTTCTTC
D: TRBD2; V: TRBV30; J: TRBJ2-1; size: -; CDR3: CAWSEAGENEQFF; DNA: TGTGCCTGGAGTGAAGCGGGGGAAAATGAGCAGTTCTTC
D: TRBD1; V: TRBV7-9; J: TRBJ1-5; size: few; CDR3: CASTGDSRTPQHF; DNA: TGTGCCAGCACAGGGGACAGTAGGACGCCCCAGCATTTT
D: TRBD1; V: TRBV6-5; J: TRBJ2-2; size: -; CDR3: CASSPGTDGELFF; DNA: TGTGCCAGCAGCCCAGGGACAGACGGGGAGCTGTTTTTT
D: TRBD2; V: TRBV27; J: TRBJ2-7; size: -; CDR3: CASSLSSGGARYEQYF; DNA: TGTGCCAGCAGCCTCTCTAGCGGGGGGGCCAGATACGAGCAGTACTTC
D: -; V: TRBV19; J: TRBJ1-2; size: once; CDR3: CASSITPGNNYGYTF; DNA: TGTGCCAGTAGTATTACGCCGGGGAACAACTATGGCTACACCTTC
D: -; V: TRBV4-2; J: TRBJ2-6; size: -; CDR3: CASSQALAGGANVLTF; DNA: TGTGCCAGCAGCCAAGCCTTGGCGGGTGGGGCCAACGTCCTGACTTTC
D: TRBD1; V: TRBV27; J: TRBJ2-3; size: -; CDR3: CAIRQGGTDTQYF; DNA: TGTGCCATACGACAGGGGGGCACAGATACGCAGTATTTT
D: -; V: TRBV29-1; J: TRBJ1-2; size: few; CDR3: CSVDTPGRPPYGYTF; DNA: TGCAGCGTCGATACCCCGGGGAGGCCCCCTTATGGCTACACCTTC
D: TRBD2; V: TRBV7-3; J: TRBJ2-1; size: -; CDR3: CASSISGGAADEQFF; DNA: TGTGCCAGCAGCATAAGCGGGGGGGCTGCGGATGAGCAGTTCTTC
D: TRBD2; V: TRBV30; J: TRBJ2-3; size: -; CDR3: CAWSAGTSGGADTQYF; DNA: TGTGCCTGGAGTGCCGGGACTAGCGGGGGGGCAGATACGCAGTATTTT
D: -; V: TRBV2; J: TRBJ2-5; size: once; CDR3: CASSSPDGGLETQYF; DNA: TGTGCCAGCAGTTCACCGGACGGGGGGCTGGAGACCCAGTACTTC
D: -; V: TRBV4-1; J: TRBJ1-4; size: -; CDR3: CASSRAINEKLFF; DNA: TGCGCCAGCAGCCGGGCCATTAATGAAAAACTGTTTTTT
D: -; V: TRBV10-3; J: TRBJ1-1; size: once; CDR3: CAISQFEGMNTEAFF; DNA: TGTGCCATCAGCCAATTTGAGGGAATGAACACTGAAGCTTTCTTT
D: -; V: TRBV11-3; J: TRBJ1-1; size: once; CDR3: CASRRSSENTEAFF; DNA: TGTGCCAGCAGACGAAGCTCCGAAAACACTGAAGCTTTCTTT
D: -; V: TRBV27; J: TRBJ2-6; size: -; CDR3: CASSLWGRSGANVLTF; DNA: TGTGCCAGCAGTTTATGGGGGCGGTCTGGGGCCAACGTCCTGACTTTC
D: TRBD1; V: TRBV19; J: TRBJ2-3; size: -; CDR3: CASSIIRGQFADTQYF; DNA: TGTGCCAGTAGTATTATCAGGGGGCAGTTCGCAGATACGCAGTATTTT
D: -; V: TRBV7-2; J: TRBJ1-1; size: -; CDR3: CASSLGVRGTEAFF; DNA: TGTGCCAGCAGCTTAGGGGTTCGAGGCACTGAAGCTTTCTTT